What follows are 2 T cell receptor beta chains derived from one specimen sequenced in a study of T cells in women clearing cervical HPV infection. Sequencing used immunoSEQ multiplex PCR; TCRdb keeps in-frame clones, though not all of them. The sample features around 30,000 clones, with around 2.8% in its top ten. Input material: blood buffy coat. The receptors were gathered from a woman between 18 and 70 years old with a cervical HPV16 infection that either progressed to CIN3+ or cleared (not recorded which).

The sequenced part of the CDR3 DNA is TGTGCCAGCAGCTTGGATATAGGGCCGGATTCACCA. Its translation is CASSLDIGPDSP. The entire CDR3 reads CASSLDIGPDSPLFF. The rearrangement joins TRBV5-4 to TRBJ1-4; D unresolved. Read data end 3 residues before the CDR3 end; the end is taken from the germline J gene. Looked up from germline, CDR1 is SGHNT and CDR2 is YYREEE (reference sequence). This CDR3 is 15 amino acids long.

Regarding this clone: The CDR3 is cut off 3 residues early in the read; its end comes from the germline J gene. This rearrangement joins TRBV2 to TRBJ1-2; no definite D call. V was clipped by 6 bases and J by 7 bases, with 18 bases between them. Germline V gives CDR1 SNHLY, CDR2 FYNNEI. The CDR3 runs 14 residues. Incomplete CDR3 DNA: TGTGCCAGCAGGGCCGGACTACGGGGTGGTGGC. Its translation: CASRAGLRGGG. Given in full, the CDR3 is CASRAGLRGGGYTF.